A selection of T cell receptor beta chains follows, all from one sample in a study of neurological immune-mediated disorders. TCRdb independently ran MiXCR on the 5' RACE reads; one entry per CDR3 protein. The repertoire includes 54,000 or so distinct CDR3 sequences, 3.5% of them detected once, and under 4% sits in the top ten. Material: PBMCs. The receptors come from a woman younger than 45 with multiple sclerosis. Both conserved end residues are part of each CDR3. Each record gives: V gene, D gene, clone size, J gene, CDR3 protein, CDR3 DNA. D genes are given only for firm matches. Size is stated for part of the rows, as once, few or many counts, or as a class when the clone is expanded.

v_gene: TRBV20-1
d_gene: TRBD1
abundance: -
j_gene: TRBJ1-6
CDR3aa: CSATAELTGGYNSPLHF
CDR3nt: TGCAGTGCAACCGCGGAGCTTACAGGGGGCTATAATTCACCCCTCCACTTT

v_gene: TRBV7-2
d_gene: TRBD2
abundance: many
j_gene: TRBJ2-2
CDR3aa: CASSPRGELNTGELFF
CDR3nt: TGTGCCAGCAGCCCACGGGGGGAGTTGAACACCGGGGAGCTGTTTTTT

v_gene: TRBV24-1
d_gene: -
abundance: many
j_gene: TRBJ2-1
CDR3aa: CATSQRGGAAYNEQFF
CDR3nt: TGTGCCACCAGTCAAAGAGGGGGAGCGGCCTACAATGAGCAGTTCTTC

v_gene: TRBV10-1
d_gene: TRBD1
abundance: many
j_gene: TRBJ2-1
CDR3aa: CASKATGKNEQFF
CDR3nt: TGCGCCAGCAAGGCGACAGGGAAGAATGAGCAGTTCTTC

v_gene: TRBV4-2
d_gene: TRBD2
abundance: many
j_gene: TRBJ2-7
CDR3aa: CASSQEPTGLAEEQYF
CDR3nt: TGTGCCAGCAGCCAAGAGCCCACGGGACTAGCTGAGGAGCAGTACTTC

v_gene: TRBV11-2
d_gene: -
abundance: many
j_gene: TRBJ1-1
CDR3aa: CASSPLKAGTEAFF
CDR3nt: TGTGCCAGCAGCCCGCTGAAAGCGGGGACTGAAGCTTTCTTT

v_gene: TRBV10-2
d_gene: -
abundance: -
j_gene: TRBJ2-4
CDR3aa: CASSERGAKNIQYF
CDR3nt: TGCGCCAGCAGTGAAAGGGGTGCCAAAAACATTCAGTACTTC

v_gene: TRBV7-6
d_gene: TRBD2
abundance: medium-sized
j_gene: TRBJ2-1
CDR3aa: CASSVSGGGYNEQFF
CDR3nt: TGTGCCAGCAGCGTTAGCGGGGGGGGTTACAATGAGCAGTTCTTC

v_gene: TRBV5-1
d_gene: TRBD2
abundance: many
j_gene: TRBJ2-2
CDR3aa: CASRRGTSGNTGELFF
CDR3nt: TGCGCCAGCAGGCGAGGGACTAGCGGGAACACCGGGGAGCTGTTTTTT

v_gene: TRBV20-1
d_gene: -
abundance: many
j_gene: TRBJ2-1
CDR3aa: CSASGNPYNEQFF
CDR3nt: TGCAGTGCTAGCGGGAATCCTTACAATGAGCAGTTCTTC

v_gene: TRBV5-1
d_gene: -
abundance: many
j_gene: TRBJ2-6
CDR3aa: CASSLGGSGANVLTF
CDR3nt: TGCGCCAGCAGCTTGGGGGGCTCTGGGGCCAACGTCCTGACTTTC

v_gene: TRBV29-1
d_gene: -
abundance: many
j_gene: TRBJ2-7
CDR3aa: CSVEDVERGLYEQYF
CDR3nt: TGCAGCGTTGAAGATGTGGAAAGGGGGTTGTACGAGCAGTACTTC

v_gene: TRBV6-6
d_gene: TRBD2
abundance: many
j_gene: TRBJ2-7
CDR3aa: CASRTTPRGSHHEQYF
CDR3nt: TGTGCCAGCAGGACCACTCCCCGCGGGAGTCACCACGAGCAGTACTTC

v_gene: TRBV5-1
d_gene: TRBD2
abundance: many
j_gene: TRBJ2-1
CDR3aa: CASSTMPSGGNEQFF
CDR3nt: TGCGCCAGCAGCACGATGCCTAGCGGGGGCAATGAGCAGTTCTTC

v_gene: TRBV10-2
d_gene: -
abundance: -
j_gene: TRBJ2-5
CDR3aa: CASRLGETQYF
CDR3nt: TGCGCCAGCCGCCTGGGGGAGACCCAGTACTTC

v_gene: TRBV10-3
d_gene: -
abundance: many
j_gene: TRBJ1-1
CDR3aa: CAISVPSREGNTEAFF
CDR3nt: TGTGCCATCAGTGTCCCCTCCAGGGAGGGGAACACTGAAGCTTTCTTT

v_gene: TRBV5-1
d_gene: -
abundance: many
j_gene: TRBJ2-2
CDR3aa: CASSHNTGELFF
CDR3nt: TGCGCCAGCAGCCACAACACCGGGGAGCTGTTTTTT

v_gene: TRBV5-1
d_gene: -
abundance: many
j_gene: TRBJ2-2
CDR3aa: CASSLNGGDRRELFF
CDR3nt: TGCGCCAGCAGCTTAAATGGCGGGGATCGGAGGGAGCTGTTTTTT

v_gene: TRBV20-1
d_gene: -
abundance: many
j_gene: TRBJ2-3
CDR3aa: CSARGWGTADTQYF
CDR3nt: TGCAGTGCTAGAGGCTGGGGTACGGCAGATACGCAGTATTTT

v_gene: TRBV24-1
d_gene: TRBD1
abundance: many
j_gene: TRBJ2-1
CDR3aa: CATSEGQGSYNEQFF
CDR3nt: TGTGCCACCAGTGAGGGACAGGGATCCTACAATGAGCAGTTCTTC

v_gene: TRBV7-2
d_gene: -
abundance: many
j_gene: TRBJ2-2
CDR3aa: CASSLARTFGESPNTGELFF
CDR3nt: TGTGCCAGCAGCTTAGCGCGGACTTTTGGGGAAAGCCCGAACACCGGGGAGCTGTTTTTT

v_gene: TRBV20-1
d_gene: TRBD1
abundance: many
j_gene: TRBJ1-1
CDR3aa: CSAPKRTGGPSEAFF
CDR3nt: TGCAGTGCTCCCAAGCGGACAGGGGGCCCCTCTGAAGCTTTCTTT

v_gene: TRBV20-1
d_gene: -
abundance: many
j_gene: TRBJ1-1
CDR3aa: CSARVEGALNTEAFF
CDR3nt: TGCAGTGCTAGAGTGGAGGGAGCCCTGAACACTGAAGCTTTCTTT

v_gene: TRBV12-3/TRBV12-4
d_gene: -
abundance: many
j_gene: TRBJ1-5
CDR3aa: CASRTTRKSVHF
CDR3nt: TGTGCCAGCAGAACCACACGGAAATCCGTGCATTTT

v_gene: TRBV15
d_gene: -
abundance: -
j_gene: TRBJ2-7
CDR3aa: CATSSPMGYEQYF
CDR3nt: TGTGCCACCAGCAGTCCCATGGGCTACGAGCAGTACTTC

v_gene: TRBV11-1
d_gene: TRBD2
abundance: many
j_gene: TRBJ2-1
CDR3aa: CASSLAAGNDNEQFF
CDR3nt: TGTGCCAGCAGCTTAGCAGCGGGGAACGACAATGAGCAGTTCTTC

v_gene: TRBV6-5
d_gene: -
abundance: many
j_gene: TRBJ1-6
CDR3aa: CATSQTFRVPGDISPLHF
CDR3nt: TGTGCCACCAGCCAAACCTTCCGAGTCCCAGGGGACATTTCACCCCTCCACTTT

v_gene: TRBV5-1
d_gene: TRBD2
abundance: many
j_gene: TRBJ2-3
CDR3aa: CASSPGTSGATDTQYF
CDR3nt: TGCGCCAGCAGCCCTGGGACTAGCGGGGCAACAGATACGCAGTATTTT

v_gene: TRBV6-5
d_gene: -
abundance: -
j_gene: TRBJ1-1
CDR3aa: CASSYSIGGAAEAFF
CDR3nt: TGTGCCAGCAGTTACTCGATTGGAGGTGCGGCTGAAGCTTTCTTT

v_gene: TRBV20-1
d_gene: -
abundance: many
j_gene: TRBJ1-3
CDR3aa: CSAREAGSGNTIYF
CDR3nt: TGCAGTGCTAGAGAAGCAGGGTCAGGAAACACCATATATTTT

v_gene: TRBV7-2
d_gene: -
abundance: many
j_gene: TRBJ1-1
CDR3aa: CASSLRTSGRTEAFF
CDR3nt: TGTGCCAGCAGCTTAAGGACCTCCGGGCGGACTGAAGCTTTCTTT

v_gene: TRBV7-9
d_gene: TRBD1
abundance: many
j_gene: TRBJ1-5
CDR3aa: CASSLYRRTGDSNQPQHF
CDR3nt: TGTGCCAGCAGCTTATACCGAAGGACAGGTGATAGCAATCAGCCCCAGCATTTT

v_gene: TRBV12-3/TRBV12-4
d_gene: TRBD1
abundance: many
j_gene: TRBJ1-5
CDR3aa: CASKRDRGPNQPQHF
CDR3nt: TGTGCCAGCAAGCGAGACAGGGGCCCCAATCAGCCCCAGCATTTT

v_gene: TRBV20-1
d_gene: TRBD2
abundance: medium-sized
j_gene: TRBJ2-5
CDR3aa: CSARPLAGGRFGTQYF
CDR3nt: TGCAGTGCTAGGCCCCTAGCGGGGGGGAGGTTTGGGACCCAGTACTTC

v_gene: TRBV5-1
d_gene: TRBD2
abundance: many
j_gene: TRBJ2-1
CDR3aa: CASSSGSSGISRGNEQFF
CDR3nt: TGCGCCAGCAGCTCGGGCTCTAGCGGAATAAGTCGTGGCAATGAGCAGTTCTTC

v_gene: TRBV10-3
d_gene: -
abundance: many
j_gene: TRBJ2-5
CDR3aa: CAISVTTEETQYF
CDR3nt: TGTGCCATCAGTGTGACTACTGAAGAGACCCAGTACTTC

v_gene: TRBV7-8
d_gene: -
abundance: once
j_gene: TRBJ2-7
CDR3aa: CASTGANSEEQYF
CDR3nt: TGTGCCAGCACGGGAGCAAACTCTGAGGAGCAGTACTTC

v_gene: TRBV29-1
d_gene: TRBD1
abundance: many
j_gene: TRBJ1-1
CDR3aa: CSAWTGGAYTEAFF
CDR3nt: TGCAGCGCTTGGACAGGGGGCGCTTACACTGAAGCTTTCTTT

v_gene: TRBV20-1
d_gene: -
abundance: many
j_gene: TRBJ2-3
CDR3aa: CSARAAREADTQYF
CDR3nt: TGCAGTGCTAGAGCGGCCAGGGAGGCAGATACGCAGTATTTT

v_gene: TRBV7-2
d_gene: -
abundance: many
j_gene: TRBJ2-5
CDR3aa: CAAGPRDPRAQYF
CDR3nt: TGTGCAGCGGGCCCCCGGGACCCAAGGGCCCAGTACTTC

v_gene: TRBV14
d_gene: -
abundance: few
j_gene: TRBJ2-1
CDR3aa: CASSQGRGLRRNEQFF
CDR3nt: TGTGCCAGCAGCCAAGGTCGGGGACTCAGGCGGAATGAGCAGTTCTTC

v_gene: TRBV20-1
d_gene: TRBD2
abundance: many
j_gene: TRBJ2-5
CDR3aa: CSARDPPGLAGVWTQETQYF
CDR3nt: TGCAGTGCTAGAGATCCCCCGGGACTAGCGGGAGTGTGGACCCAAGAGACCCAGTACTTC

v_gene: TRBV7-9
d_gene: TRBD1
abundance: many
j_gene: TRBJ2-7
CDR3aa: CASSSIGTGVVYEQYF
CDR3nt: TGTGCCAGCAGCTCCATTGGGACAGGAGTTGTGTACGAGCAGTACTTC

v_gene: TRBV7-2
d_gene: -
abundance: few
j_gene: TRBJ2-1
CDR3aa: CASSSRVLHGASSYNEQFF
CDR3nt: TGTGCCAGCAGCTCCAGGGTGTTGCACGGGGCGAGCTCCTACAATGAGCAGTTCTTC

v_gene: TRBV4-2
d_gene: TRBD2
abundance: many
j_gene: TRBJ2-1
CDR3aa: CASSQEERDPPNEQFF
CDR3nt: TGTGCCAGCAGCCAAGAAGAGCGGGATCCCCCCAATGAGCAGTTCTTC